This TCR beta chain is from a study of OX40 agonist ivuxolimab in advanced cancers. Study conclusions and caveats: The average count of expanded clones was higher among CD8+ T cells than among CD4+.

Germline V gene lookup returns CDR1 LNHDA and CDR2 SQIVND (reference sequence). Trimming cost V 5 bases and J 3 bases, with 15 bases left between them. The CDR3 is made up of 15 amino acids. This clone was seen a few times. Antigen: not known. Only in-frame clones appear in the TCRdb table, and some are missing; sequencing was by immunoSEQ multiplex PCR. The sample holds approximately 45,000 clones; around three quarters are singletons and the top ten take roughly 4%. This receptor was identified in an adult with an advanced solid tumor such as melanoma, head and neck, liver or kidney cancer. Sample: CD4+ or CD8+ T cells sorted from blood, taken in a trial of the OX40 agonist ivuxolimab. V is TRBV19 and J is TRBJ2-3; no clear D. In DNA, the CDR3 is TGTGCCAGTAGTCGGCCTTCCCCCGGGACAGATACGCAGTATTTT. This codes for CASSRPSPGTDTQYF.